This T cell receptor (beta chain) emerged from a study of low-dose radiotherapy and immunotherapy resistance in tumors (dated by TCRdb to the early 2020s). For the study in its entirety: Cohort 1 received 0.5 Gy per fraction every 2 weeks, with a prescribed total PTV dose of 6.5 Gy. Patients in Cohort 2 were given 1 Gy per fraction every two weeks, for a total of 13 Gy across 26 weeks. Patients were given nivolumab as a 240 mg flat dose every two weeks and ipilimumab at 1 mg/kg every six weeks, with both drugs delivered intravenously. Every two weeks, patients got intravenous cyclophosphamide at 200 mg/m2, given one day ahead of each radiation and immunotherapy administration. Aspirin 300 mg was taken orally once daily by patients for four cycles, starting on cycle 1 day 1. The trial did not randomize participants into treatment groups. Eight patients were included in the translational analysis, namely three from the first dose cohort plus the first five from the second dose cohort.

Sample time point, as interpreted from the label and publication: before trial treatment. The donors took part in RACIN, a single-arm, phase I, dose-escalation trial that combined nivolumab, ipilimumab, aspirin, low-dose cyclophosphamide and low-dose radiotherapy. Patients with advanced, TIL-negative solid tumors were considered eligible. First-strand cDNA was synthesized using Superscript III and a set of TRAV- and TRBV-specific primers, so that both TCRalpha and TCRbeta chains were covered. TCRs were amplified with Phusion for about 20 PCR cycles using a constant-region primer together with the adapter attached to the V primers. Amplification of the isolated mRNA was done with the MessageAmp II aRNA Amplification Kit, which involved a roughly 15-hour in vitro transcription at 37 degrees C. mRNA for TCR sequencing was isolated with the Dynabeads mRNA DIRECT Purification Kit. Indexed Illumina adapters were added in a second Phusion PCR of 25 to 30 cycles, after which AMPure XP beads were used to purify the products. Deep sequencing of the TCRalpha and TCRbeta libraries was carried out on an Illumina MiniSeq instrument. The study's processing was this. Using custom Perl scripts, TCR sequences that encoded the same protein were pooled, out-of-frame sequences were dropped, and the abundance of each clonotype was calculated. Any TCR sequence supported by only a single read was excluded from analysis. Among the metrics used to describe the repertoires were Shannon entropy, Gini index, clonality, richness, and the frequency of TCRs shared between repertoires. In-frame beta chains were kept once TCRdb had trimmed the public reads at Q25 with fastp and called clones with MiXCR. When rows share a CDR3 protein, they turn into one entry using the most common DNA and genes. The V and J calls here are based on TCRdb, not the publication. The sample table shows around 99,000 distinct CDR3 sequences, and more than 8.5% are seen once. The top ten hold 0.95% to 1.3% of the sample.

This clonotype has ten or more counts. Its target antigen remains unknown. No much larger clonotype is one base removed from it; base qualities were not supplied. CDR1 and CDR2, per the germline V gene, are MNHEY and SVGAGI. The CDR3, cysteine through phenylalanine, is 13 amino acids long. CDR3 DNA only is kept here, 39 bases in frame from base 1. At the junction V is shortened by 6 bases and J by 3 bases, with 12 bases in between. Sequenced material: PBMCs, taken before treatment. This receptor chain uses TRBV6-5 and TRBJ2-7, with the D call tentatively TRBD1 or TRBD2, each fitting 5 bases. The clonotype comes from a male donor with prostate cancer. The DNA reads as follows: TGTGCCAGCAGGGGGGTGGGGCACTACGAGCAGTACTTC. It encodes CASRGVGHYEQYF.